Below, 30 T cell receptor beta chains from the same sample are listed, as sequenced in a study of T cell responses to AZD1222 COVID-19 vaccine. Clones were sequenced by immunoSEQ multiplex PCR, and TCRdb holds only the in-frame ones, with some missing. This sample has 140,000 to 150,000 clones, with about 94% found just once. The sample in question was peripheral blood, obtained on day 0 of AZD1222 vaccination. These receptors all stem from an adult in good health.

The table lists this clone with a count of one. The V and J genes are TRBV24-1 and TRBJ2-1, with a tentative D call TRBD1 (6 bases). CDR3 length equals 17 residues. Germline V gene sequence: CDR1 KGHDR, CDR2 SFDVKD. Trimming shortened V by 2 bases and J by 7 bases, and 20 bases separated the two germline ends. CDR3 nucleotides: TGTGCCACCAGTGATTCCAGCATGGGACACAACGGGAATGAGCAGTTCTTC. Translated, it gives CATSDSSMGHNGNEQFF.

This CDR3 reads CASSFLGATNTGELFF. The CDR3 coding sequence is TGTGCCAGCAGCTTTTTAGGGGCTACGAACACCGGGGAGCTGTTTTTT. The V call is TRBV11-2, the J call TRBJ2-2; possibly TRBD1 for D (5 bases). Germline CDR1 SGHAT, CDR2 FQNNGV. The CDR3 is 16 amino acids. Trimming pared 3 bases from V and 0 bases from J, leaving 11 bases between.

The CDR3 loop reads CASTFLGTGGNTIYF. CDR3 coding DNA: TGTGCCAGCACCTTTTTGGGGACAGGGGGAAACACCATATATTTT. The chain has TRBV5-4 and TRBJ1-3; 9 bases line up with TRBD1. Germline lookup yields CDR1 SGHNT and CDR2 YYREEE (reference sequence). Losses at the gene ends were 6 bases for V and 4 bases for J; bases not matched to a gene: 8. This CDR3 comprises 15 residues.

In its sample, this clone was seen a few times. The chain has TRBV7-2 and TRBJ2-1, with TRBD2 matching 8 bases. CDR3 size: 15 residues. Per the germline V gene, CDR1 is SGHTA and CDR2 is FQGNSA. J lost 3 bases, V lost 3 bases, and 4 bases had no gene match. The CDR3 sequence: CASSFSGMFYNEQFF. The CDR3 nucleotides read TGTGCCAGCAGCTTTAGCGGGATGTTCTACAATGAGCAGTTCTTC.

This clone occurred once. The chain uses TRBV7-8 and TRBJ2-7; 8 bases line up with TRBD2. Trimming at V came to 7 bases and at J to 4 bases, leaving 3 bases not matched to a gene. Germline CDR1 and CDR2: SGHVS and FQNEAQ. This CDR3 is built from 12 residues. The CDR3 sequence is CASNRGGYEQYF. CDR3 sequence (DNA): TGTGCCAGCAACCGGGGGGGGTACGAGCAGTACTTC.

Only one count was recorded for this clone. This chain links TRBV19 with TRBJ2-7; perhaps TRBD2 as D (6 bases). Germline CDR1 LNHDA, CDR2 SQIVND (reference sequence). The CDR3 has 16 residues. The V end was cut by 1 base, the J end by 5 bases, with 18 bases between. The CDR3 bases are TGTGCCAGTAGTATAGTTATGGGGGGAGGTCCCCACGAGCAGTACTTC. Residues: CASSIVMGGGPHEQYF.

The rearrangement links TRBV7-8 to TRBJ2-1; 10 bases match TRBD1. Germline V lookup: CDR1 SGHVS, CDR2 FQNEAQ. CDR3 length: 14 residues. Trimming at V came to 5 bases and at J to 6 bases, leaving 4 bases not matched to a gene. CDR3 nucleotide sequence: TGTGCCAGCAGCCGGACAGGGGGGGGCAATGAGCAGTTCTTC. As protein: CASSRTGGGNEQFF.

The chain recombines TRBV9 with TRBJ2-2; the D is unclear. The CDR3 loop spans 13 amino acids. V lost 2 bases, J lost 4 bases, and 6 bases lay in between. Germline assignment: CDR1 SGDLS and CDR2 YYNGEE. CDR3 DNA: TGTGCCAGCAGCGTTCGAAGCACCGGGGAGCTGTTTTTT. Its protein is CASSVRSTGELFF.

The chain recombines TRBV19 with TRBJ2-6; no firm D call. The CDR3 totals 15 residues. The V end was cut by 2 bases, the J end by 4 bases, with 9 bases between. CDR1 LNHDA and CDR2 SQIVND come from the germline V gene (reference sequence). The CDR3 loop reads CASSILLTGANVLTF. As DNA, the CDR3 is TGTGCCAGTAGTATACTTCTCACAGGGGCCAACGTCCTGACTTTC.

The CDR3 is CASSQDGWGQETQYF. DNA for the CDR3: TGTGCCAGCAGCCAAGACGGGTGGGGACAAGAGACCCAGTACTTC. The gene calls are TRBV3-1 (or the pseudogene TRBV3-2) and TRBJ2-5; no clear D. Trimming removed 0 bases at V and 2 bases at J, with 10 bases between. The CDR3 is 15 residues long. Germline CDR1 is LGHDT and CDR2 is YNNKEL (reference sequence).

This chain uses TRBV5-4 with TRBJ1-1; TRBD1 is a possible D gene (5 bases). CDR1 is SGHNT, CDR2 YYREEE, per germline (reference sequence). The CDR3 is 14 amino acids. Trimming cost V 3 bases and J 1 base, with 10 bases left between them. Here the CDR3 DNA reads TGTGCCAGCAGCTGGGACCGGGGGAACACTGAAGCTTTCTTT. It encodes CASSWDRGNTEAFF.

V usage is TRBV27 and J usage is TRBJ2-3; no reliable D call. V was trimmed by 7 bases and J by 1 base, leaving 12 bases between them. The CDR3 loop spans 14 amino acids. CDR1 and CDR2 from the germline V gene are MNHEY and SMNVEV (reference sequence). The CDR3 DNA is TGTGCCAGCAAGCAGAGCGACGGCACAGATACGCAGTATTTT. Translation: CASKQSDGTDTQYF.

CDR3 nucleotide sequence: TGTGCCACCAGTGATTTAGGGACGGGAAGAGACGAGCAGTACTTC. Encoded protein: CATSDLGTGRDEQYF. This chain links TRBV24-1 with TRBJ2-7; D could derive from TRBD1 or TRBD2 (5 bases each). Trimming shortened V by 1 base and J by 5 bases, and 14 bases separated the two germline ends. Germline V gene data show CDR1 as KGHDR and CDR2 as SFDVKD. CDR3 length: 15 amino acids.

The chain carries TRBV5-1 and TRBJ2-6, with 7 bases identical to TRBD2. The CDR3 consists of 16 residues. J lost 2 bases, V lost 0 bases, and 2 bases had no gene match. CDR1 is SGHRS and CDR2 is YFSETQ in the germline V gene. Here the CDR3 DNA reads TGCGCCAGCAGCTTGGGACTAGCTACTGGGGCCAACGTCCTGACTTTC. Protein: CASSLGLATGANVLTF.

V usage is TRBV7-3 and J usage is TRBJ2-1; the match to TRBD2 covers 13 bases. CDR1 SGHTA and CDR2 FQGTGA come from the germline V gene. The length of the CDR3 is 15 residues. The ends lost 4 bases at V and 9 bases at J; junction bases unmatched: 6. The CDR3 loop is CASSSGLAGVGEQFF. In DNA, the CDR3 is TGTGCCAGCAGCTCTGGACTAGCGGGAGTGGGTGAGCAGTTCTTC.

J is TRBJ1-1 and V is TRBV11-2, with D unclear. Looked up from germline, CDR1 is SGHAT and CDR2 is FQNNGV. Trimming took off 1 base at V and 4 bases at J, with 10 bases between the two ends. The CDR3 is made up of 14 amino acids. The CDR3 region is CASSLGSHFTEAFF. CDR3 DNA: TGTGCCAGCAGCTTAGGCAGTCATTTCACTGAAGCTTTCTTT. Using reference TRBV11-2 and TRBJ1-1 for the parts outside the CDR3, the full variable domain is EAGVAQSPRYKIIEKRQSVAFWCNPISGHATLYWYQQILGQGPKLLIQFQNNGVVDDSQLPKDRFSAERLKGVDSTLKIQPAKLEDSAVYLCASSLGSHFTEAFFGQGTRLTVV.

The chain has TRBV6-4 and TRBJ1-1; maybe TRBD1 (6 bases). The CDR3 is 14 residues long. The V gene's germline CDR1 is MRHNA and CDR2 SNTAGT. V gave up 6 bases and J gave up 4 bases, with 15 bases separating them. CDR3 loop: CASRTQTGFTEAFF. As DNA, the CDR3 is TGTGCCAGCAGGACTCAAACAGGGTTCACTGAAGCTTTCTTT.

This clone has just one count. The chain links TRBV6-5 to TRBJ1-2; 7 bases fit TRBD1. The germline gives CDR1 MNHEY, CDR2 SVGAGI. This CDR3 comprises 15 residues. V shed 6 bases and J 0 bases; nucleotides not matched to a gene: 7. The CDR3 region has the DNA TGTGCCAGCAGCTATCAGGGGACAGCTAACTATGGCTACACCTTC. Encoded protein: CASSYQGTANYGYTF.

As DNA, the CDR3 is TGCAGCGGTCACGGAACCGTTGGTGGCTACACCTTC. Protein: CSGHGTVGGYTF. The V and J genes are TRBV29-1 and TRBJ1-2; D gene ambiguous. The CDR3 covers 12 residues. In germline, CDR1 is SQVTM, CDR2 ANQGSEA. V was trimmed by 7 bases and J by 7 bases, leaving 16 bases between them. The complete variable domain, with remaining parts taken from reference TRBV29-1 and TRBJ1-2, reads SAVISQKPSRDICQRGTSLTIQCQVDSQVTMMFWYRQQPGQSLTLIATANQGSEATYESGFVIDKFPISRPNLTFSTLTVSNMSPEDSSIYLCSGHGTVGGYTFGSGTRLTVV.

The gene calls are TRBV3-1 (or the pseudogene TRBV3-2) and TRBJ1-1, with TRBD1 as a possible D gene (5 bases). Germline values: CDR1 LGHDT, CDR2 YNNKEL (reference sequence). Trimming took 3 bases from V and 7 from J, leaving 9 bases between them. The CDR3 loop spans 12 amino acids. The CDR3 nucleotides are TGTGCCAGCAGCCATGGGGGAATTGAAGCTTTCTTT. This encodes CASSHGGIEAFF.

This chain joins TRBV3-1 (or the pseudogene TRBV3-2) and TRBJ2-1; TRBD2 might be the D (6 bases). The germline V gene encodes CDR1 LGHDT and CDR2 YNNKEL (reference sequence). The V end lost 1 base, the J end lost 0 bases, and 16 bases lay between the germline ends. The CDR3 is 18 residues long. CDR3 bases: TGTGCCAGCAGCCAAGCTTCAAAGGGACTTACCTCCTACAATGAGCAGTTCTTC. Protein sequence: CASSQASKGLTSYNEQFF.

The chain has TRBV27 and TRBJ2-2; 9 positions match TRBD1. This CDR3 has 15 residues. Per germline, CDR1 MNHEY and CDR2 SMNVEV (reference sequence). Trimming cost V 4 bases and J 5 bases; bases outside gene matches: 5. CDR3 sequence: CASSSRQGGTGELFF. The CDR3 nucleotides read TGTGCCAGCAGTTCGAGACAGGGGGGTACCGGGGAGCTGTTTTTT.

The rearrangement links TRBV6-5 to TRBJ1-5, with 7 positions matching TRBD1. This CDR3 contains 15 residues. Germline V CDR1 and CDR2: MNHEY, SVGAGI. Trimming removed 6 bases from V and 4 bases from J; junction bases left unmatched: 9. The CDR3 reads CASRTTGTANQPQHF. In DNA form, the CDR3 reads TGTGCCAGCAGAACCACCGGGACAGCAAATCAGCCCCAGCATTTT.

The CDR3 nucleotides read TGCGCCAGCAGCGCGGGACTAGCGGGAATCTACAATGAGCAGTTCTTC. As protein: CASSAGLAGIYNEQFF. V usage is TRBV5-1 and J usage is TRBJ2-1; TRBD2 matches 13 bases. Germline-derived CDR1 and CDR2 are SGHRS and YFSETQ. The CDR3 is 16 amino acids. After removal of 4 bases from V and 3 bases from J, the junction contained 4 bases not matched to a gene.

This chain links TRBV5-8 with TRBJ2-2, with 7 bases lining up with TRBD2. The CDR3 is made up of 17 amino acids. V gave up 0 bases and J gave up 2 bases; unmatched junction bases: 7. CDR1 and CDR2 (germline): SGHTS, YDEGEE. The CDR3: CASSLVVLADNTGELFF. The CDR3 nucleotides are TGTGCCAGCAGCTTGGTGGTCCTAGCGGATAACACCGGGGAGCTGTTTTTT.

CDR3 DNA sequence: TGCGCCAGCAGCTTAGGTAGCGGGATTGAGGGGTCGCAGTATTTT. Its protein is CASSLGSGIEGSQYF. The V gene is TRBV5-1, the J gene TRBJ2-3; 8 bases map to TRBD2. The CDR3 covers 15 residues. The germline gives CDR1 SGHRS, CDR2 YFSETQ. V dropped 2 bases and J dropped 10; count of bases not matched to a gene: 12.

Only a few counts were recorded for this clone. The gene calls are TRBV11-3 and TRBJ1-1; D is possibly TRBD1 (6 bases). The CDR3 runs to 13 residues. CDR1 is SGHNT and CDR2 is YENEEA in the germline V gene. Trimming cost V 5 bases and J 8 bases, with 15 bases left between them. DNA of the CDR3: TGTGCCAGCAGCAAAGGGGGTCCCACAGAAGCTTTCTTT. The encoded protein is CASSKGGPTEAFF.

Turning to this clone: At one end, the junction sequence differs from germline, possibly due to a read error. The chain employs TRBV11-2 and TRBJ2-7; weak D call: TRBD2 (7 bases). Germline V lookup: CDR1 SGHAT, CDR2 FQNNGV. CDR3 length equals 15 residues. CDR3 in DNA: TGTGCCGGCAGCTTAAAGGGGGGGATCATCTACGAGCAGTACTTC. Translated: CAGSLKGGIIYEQYF. Variable domain in full (rest from reference TRBV11-2 and TRBJ2-7): EAGVAQSPRYKIIEKRQSVAFWCNPISGHATLYWYQQILGQGPKLLIQFQNNGVVDDSQLPKDRFSAERLKGVDSTLKIQPAKLEDSAVYLCAGSLKGGIIYEQYFGPGTRLTVT.

The CDR3 sequence is CAIRSRNNEQFF. The CDR3 nucleotides are TGTGCCATCAGAAGTAGGAACAATGAGCAGTTCTTC. J is TRBJ2-1 and V is TRBV10-3; D not certain. Between the trimmed V and J ends, which lost 6 bases and 5 bases, there was a span of 8 bases. The CDR3 consists of 12 residues. Germline V lookup: CDR1 ENHRY, CDR2 SYGVKD.

The chain is built from TRBV11-3 and TRBJ2-3, with 7 bases matching TRBD1. The CDR3 length is 16 residues. V trimming: 1 base; J trimming: 0 bases; junction bases outside the gene matches: 4. The V gene's germline CDR1 is SGHNT and CDR2 YENEEA. CDR3 sequence reads: CASSLGGGLSTDTQYF. CDR3 coding DNA: TGTGCCAGCAGCTTAGGAGGGGGCCTAAGCACAGATACGCAGTATTTT.